This T cell receptor beta chain originates from a study of identical twins. V lost 0 bases to trimming and J lost 2 bases, with 12 bases between them. CDR3 length: 15 residues. Germline V gives CDR1 SGHKS, CDR2 YYEKEE (reference sequence). One entry per CDR3 protein results from TCRdb running MiXCR on the 5' RACE reads. The sample yields approximately 1.8 million distinct CDR3 sequences, about 31% seen once. This clonotype was recorded a few times. Its specificity is unknown. Study outcomes and limitations: Models predicted too little out-of-frame TCR alpha sharing in monozygotic twins.

The origin of this receptor is a newborn girl in good health. The sequencing input was cord blood. This rearrangement joins TRBV5-5 to TRBJ2-7; the D is unclear. CDR3 region: CASSLGAVVPYEQYF. The CDR3 bases are TGTGCCAGCAGCTTGGGGGCCGTTGTTCCCTACGAGCAGTACTTC.